The clone carrying this TCR beta chain was detected only once. This sample is drawn from a study of blood T cell repertoires in COVID-19. Study in general: COVID-19 samples from acute and convalescent phases originated in the United States, Italy and Spain. The analysed material was cDNA or gDNA that came from T cells, B-cell-depleted T cells, or PBMCs.

Source study methods: Estimation of nucleated cell counts was performed using reference gene primer amplification. Clones were sequenced by immunoSEQ multiplex PCR, and TCRdb holds only the in-frame ones, with some missing. V, J and clone size are those of that table, while D and trimming were read from the DNA. The sample yields approximately 83,000 clones, approximately 85% seen once. The CDR3 contains 14 residues. Germline V gives CDR1 LGHNA, CDR2 YSLEER. Trimming stripped 1 base from V and 6 bases from J, with 12 bases between. Sequenced: peripheral blood. This TCR derives from a man aged 70-80 years with acute or convalescent COVID-19. The chain has TRBV4-3 and TRBJ1-1; D is unresolved. The CDR3 DNA reads TGCGCCAGCAGCCAAGGGTCGGGAGAATCTGAAGCTTTCTTT. The encoded protein is CASSQGSGESEAFF.